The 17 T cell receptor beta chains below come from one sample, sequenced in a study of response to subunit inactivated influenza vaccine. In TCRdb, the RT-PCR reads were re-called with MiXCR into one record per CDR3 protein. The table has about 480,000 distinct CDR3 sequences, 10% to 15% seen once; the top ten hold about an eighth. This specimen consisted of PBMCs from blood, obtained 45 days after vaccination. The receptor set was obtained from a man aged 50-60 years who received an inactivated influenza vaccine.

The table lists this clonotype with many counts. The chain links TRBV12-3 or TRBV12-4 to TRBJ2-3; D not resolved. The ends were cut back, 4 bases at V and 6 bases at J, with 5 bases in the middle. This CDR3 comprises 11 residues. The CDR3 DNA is TGTGCCAGCAGTTCCTTGGATACGCAGTATTTT. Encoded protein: CASSSLDTQYF.

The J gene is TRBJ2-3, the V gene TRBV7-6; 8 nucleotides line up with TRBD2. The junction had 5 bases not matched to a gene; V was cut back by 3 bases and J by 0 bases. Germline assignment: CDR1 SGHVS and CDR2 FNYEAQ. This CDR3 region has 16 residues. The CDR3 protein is CASSLAPGGSTDTQYF. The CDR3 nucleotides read TGTGCCAGCAGCTTGGCCCCGGGGGGGAGCACAGATACGCAGTATTTT.

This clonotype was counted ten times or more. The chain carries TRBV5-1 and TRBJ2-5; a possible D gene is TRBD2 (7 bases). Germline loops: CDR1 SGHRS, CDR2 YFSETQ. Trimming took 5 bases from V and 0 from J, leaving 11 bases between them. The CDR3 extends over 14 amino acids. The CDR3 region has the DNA TGCGCCAGCAGTGCGGGGGCCAACCAAGAGACCCAGTACTTC. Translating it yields CASSAGANQETQYF. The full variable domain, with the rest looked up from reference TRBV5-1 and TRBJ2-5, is KAGVTQTPRYLIKTRGQQVTLSCSPISGHRSVSWYQQTPGQGLQFLFEYFSETQRNKGNFPGRFSGRQFSNSRSEMNVSTLELGDSALYLCASSAGANQETQYFGPGTRLLVL.

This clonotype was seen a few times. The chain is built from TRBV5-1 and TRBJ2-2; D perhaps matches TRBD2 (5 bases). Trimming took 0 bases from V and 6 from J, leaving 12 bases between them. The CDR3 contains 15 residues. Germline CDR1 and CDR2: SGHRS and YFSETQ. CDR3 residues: CASSLVASSAGELFF. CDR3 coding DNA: TGCGCCAGCAGCTTGGTAGCTAGCTCGGCCGGGGAGCTGTTTTTT.

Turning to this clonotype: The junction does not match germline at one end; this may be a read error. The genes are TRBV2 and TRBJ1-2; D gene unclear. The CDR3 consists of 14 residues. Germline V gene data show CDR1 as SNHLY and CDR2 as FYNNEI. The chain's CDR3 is CASREDSNFPGYTF. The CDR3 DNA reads TGTGCCAGCAGGGAAGACTCTAACTTCCCGGGCTACACCTTC.

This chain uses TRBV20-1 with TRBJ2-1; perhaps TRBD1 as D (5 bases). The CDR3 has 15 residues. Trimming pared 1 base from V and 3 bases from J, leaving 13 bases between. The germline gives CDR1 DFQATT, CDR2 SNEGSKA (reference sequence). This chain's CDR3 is CSARAGPQGYNEQFF. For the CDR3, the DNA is TGCAGTGCTAGAGCGGGCCCTCAGGGCTACAATGAGCAGTTCTTC.

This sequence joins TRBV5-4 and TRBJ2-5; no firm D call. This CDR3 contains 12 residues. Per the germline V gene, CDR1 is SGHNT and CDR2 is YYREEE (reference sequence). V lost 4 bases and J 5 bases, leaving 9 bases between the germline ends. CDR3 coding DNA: TGTGCCAGCAGCGTAGATTGGGAGACCCAGTACTTC. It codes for CASSVDWETQYF.

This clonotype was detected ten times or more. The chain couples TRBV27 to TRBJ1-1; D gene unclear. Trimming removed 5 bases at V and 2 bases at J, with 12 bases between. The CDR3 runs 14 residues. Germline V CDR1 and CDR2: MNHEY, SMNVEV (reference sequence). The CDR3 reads CASSLRVLNTEAFF. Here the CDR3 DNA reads TGTGCCAGCAGTCTCCGGGTCTTAAACACTGAAGCTTTCTTT.

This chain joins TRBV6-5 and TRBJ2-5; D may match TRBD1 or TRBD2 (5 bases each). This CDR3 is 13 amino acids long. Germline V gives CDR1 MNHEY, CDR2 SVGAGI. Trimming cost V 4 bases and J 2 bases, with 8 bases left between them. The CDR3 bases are TGTGCCAGCAGTTGGGACGGTCAAGAGACCCAGTACTTC. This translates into CASSWDGQETQYF.

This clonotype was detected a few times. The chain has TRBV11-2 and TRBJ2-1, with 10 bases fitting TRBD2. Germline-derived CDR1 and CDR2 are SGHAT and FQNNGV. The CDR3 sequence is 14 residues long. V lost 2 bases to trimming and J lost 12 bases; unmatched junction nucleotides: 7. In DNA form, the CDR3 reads TGTGCCAGCAGCTTACCTAGCGGGGGCCCCAGGCAGTTCTTC. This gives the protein CASSLPSGGPRQFF.

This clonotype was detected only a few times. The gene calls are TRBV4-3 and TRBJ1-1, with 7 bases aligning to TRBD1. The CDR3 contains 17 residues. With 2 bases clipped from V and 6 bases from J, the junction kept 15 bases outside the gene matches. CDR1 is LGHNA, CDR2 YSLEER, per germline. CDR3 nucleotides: TGCGCCAGCAGCCAATCTACAGGGGCCGGGTTGAGGGCTGAAGCTTTCTTT. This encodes CASSQSTGAGLRAEAFF.

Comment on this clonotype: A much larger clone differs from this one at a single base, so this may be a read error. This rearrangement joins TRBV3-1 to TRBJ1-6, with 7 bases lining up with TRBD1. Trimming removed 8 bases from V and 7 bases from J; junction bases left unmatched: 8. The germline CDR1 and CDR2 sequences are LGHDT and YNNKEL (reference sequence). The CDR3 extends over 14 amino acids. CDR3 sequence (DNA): TGTGCCAGCGGAGCAGGGGGAGGGAATTCACCCCTCCACTTT. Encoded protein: CASGAGGGNSPLHF. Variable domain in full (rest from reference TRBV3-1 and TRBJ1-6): DTAVSQTPKYLVTQMGNDKSIKCEQNLGHDTMYWYKQDSKKFLKIMFSYNNKELIINETVPNRFSPKSPDKAHLNLHINSLELGDSAVYFCASGAGGGNSPLHFGNGTRLTVT.

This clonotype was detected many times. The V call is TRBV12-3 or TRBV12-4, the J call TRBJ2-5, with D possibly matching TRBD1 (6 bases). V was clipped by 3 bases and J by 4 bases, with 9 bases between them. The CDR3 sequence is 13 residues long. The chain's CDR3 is CASSLYRVETQYF. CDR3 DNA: TGTGCCAGCAGTTTGTACAGGGTAGAGACCCAGTACTTC.

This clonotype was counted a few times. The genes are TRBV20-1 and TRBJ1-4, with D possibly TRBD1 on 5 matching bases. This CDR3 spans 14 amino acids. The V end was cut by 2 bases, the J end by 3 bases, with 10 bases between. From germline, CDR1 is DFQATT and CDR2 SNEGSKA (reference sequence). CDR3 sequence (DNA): TGCAGTGCTAGACGCGACAGAGCTAATGAAAAACTGTTTTTT. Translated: CSARRDRANEKLFF.

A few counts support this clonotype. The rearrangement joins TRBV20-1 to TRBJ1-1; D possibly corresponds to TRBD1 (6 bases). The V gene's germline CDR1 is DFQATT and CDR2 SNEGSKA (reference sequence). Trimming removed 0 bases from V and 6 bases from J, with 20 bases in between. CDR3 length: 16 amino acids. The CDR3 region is CSARDRGQGSWAEAFF. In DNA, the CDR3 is TGCAGTGCTAGAGATCGGGGGCAGGGGAGTTGGGCTGAAGCTTTCTTT.

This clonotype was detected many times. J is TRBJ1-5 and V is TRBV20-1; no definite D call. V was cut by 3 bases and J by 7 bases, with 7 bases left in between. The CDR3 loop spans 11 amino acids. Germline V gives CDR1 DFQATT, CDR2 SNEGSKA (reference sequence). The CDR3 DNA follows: TGCAGTGCTAGGGTTGGGCAGCCCCAGCATTTT. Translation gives CSARVGQPQHF.

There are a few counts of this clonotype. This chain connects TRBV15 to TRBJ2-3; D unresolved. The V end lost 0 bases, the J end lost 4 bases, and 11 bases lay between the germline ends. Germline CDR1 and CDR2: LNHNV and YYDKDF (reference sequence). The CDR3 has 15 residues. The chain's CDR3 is CATSRDGVKSDTQYF. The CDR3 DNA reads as TGTGCCACCAGCAGAGATGGCGTGAAGTCAGATACGCAGTATTTT.